A selection of T cell receptor beta chains follows, all from one sample in a study of T cells in Graves' hyperthyroidism and ophthalmopathy. TCRdb passed the multiplex PCR reads through MiXCR, listing each CDR3 protein once. Among about 640,000 distinct CDR3 sequences listed, 20% were seen once. The sequenced material came from blood. All receptors derive from a man aged 25 to 45 with Graves' ophthalmopathy. CDR3s include the opening cysteine and the closing phenylalanine or tryptophan. D genes are given only for firm matches. Rows may omit the clone size; those that give it use once, few, many or a size class.

D	size	J	V	CDR3	DNA
NA	many	TRBJ2-5	TRBV5-1	CASSLAPGYGKETQYF	TGCGCCAGCAGCTTGGCTCCGGGCTACGGGAAGGAGACCCAGTACTTC
TRBD1	NA	TRBJ1-5	TRBV19	CASKAGGISNQPQHF	TGTGCCAGTAAGGCAGGGGGAATTAGCAATCAGCCCCAGCATTTT
TRBD1	few	TRBJ1-2	TRBV13	CASSFRDSHSPINYGYTF	TGTGCCAGCAGCTTCCGGGACAGTCATTCCCCCATTAACTATGGCTACACCTTC
NA	few	TRBJ1-2	TRBV5-1	CASSLVTSSYGYTF	TGCGCCAGCAGCTTGGTAACATCGAGCTATGGCTACACCTTC
NA	few	TRBJ1-5	TRBV19	CASSIPGQNNQPQHF	TGTGCCAGTAGTATTCCCGGACAGAACAATCAGCCCCAGCATTTT
NA	many	TRBJ2-1	TRBV10-3	CAISEPLSQYNEQFF	TGTGCCATCAGTGAACCCCTTAGCCAGTACAATGAGCAGTTCTTC
NA	NA	TRBJ2-3	TRBV28	CASSWGGTDTQYF	TGTGCCAGCTCATGGGGGGGCACAGATACGCAGTATTTT
NA	few	TRBJ2-5	TRBV6-2/TRBV6-3	CASLRAGEETQYF	TGTGCCTCCCTCCGGGCAGGGGAAGAGACCCAGTACTTC
NA	NA	TRBJ1-1	TRBV29-1	CSVERTVNTEAFF	TGCAGCGTAGAGAGGACAGTGAACACTGAAGCTTTCTTT
NA	few	TRBJ1-1	TRBV6-5	CASSYSMGGEQDTEAFF	TGTGCCAGCAGTTACTCGATGGGGGGGGAACAGGACACTGAAGCTTTCTTT
TRBD1	NA	TRBJ2-2	TRBV5-1	CASSLGGGAPNTGELFF	TGCGCCAGCAGCTTGGGAGGGGGCGCACCGAACACCGGGGAGCTGTTTTTT
TRBD2	few	TRBJ2-3	TRBV20-1	CSARSGMTDTQYF	TGCAGTGCTAGGAGCGGGATGACAGATACGCAGTATTTT
NA	NA	TRBJ1-1	TRBV7-9	CASSLDVRMMNTEAFF	TGTGCCAGCAGCTTAGACGTTCGGATGATGAACACTGAAGCTTTCTTT
TRBD2	few	TRBJ2-1	TRBV29-1	CSVEGLAVYNEQFF	TGCAGCGTCGAGGGACTAGCAGTTTACAATGAGCAGTTCTTC
NA	many	TRBJ1-1	TRBV12-3/TRBV12-4	CASSLLPKNTEAFF	TGTGCCAGCAGTTTACTCCCCAAGAACACTGAAGCTTTCTTT
TRBD1	many	TRBJ2-5	TRBV19	CASRQGRETQYF	TGTGCCAGCAGACAGGGGCGAGAGACCCAGTACTTC
NA	many	TRBJ1-1	TRBV6-1	CATGNTEAFF	TGTGCCACGGGGAACACTGAAGCTTTCTTT
NA	few	TRBJ2-1	TRBV4-2	CASSQTAGQVNEQFF	TGTGCCAGCAGCCAAACGGCCGGGCAGGTCAATGAGCAGTTCTTC
NA	few	TRBJ2-3	TRBV6-1	CASVSRSTDTQYF	TGTGCCAGCGTGAGTCGTAGCACAGATACGCAGTATTTT
TRBD1	few	TRBJ2-3	TRBV20-1	CSATHRGVSTDTQYF	TGCAGTGCTACCCACAGGGGAGTGAGCACAGATACGCAGTATTTT
NA	NA	TRBJ2-1	TRBV30	CAWRTGLRSGYNEQFF	TGTGCCTGGAGAACGGGGCTGCGATCGGGGTACAATGAGCAGTTCTTC
NA	NA	TRBJ1-4	TRBV19	CASGGETVNEKLFF	TGTGCCAGCGGGGGGGAGACAGTTAATGAAAAACTGTTTTTT
TRBD2	many	TRBJ2-7	TRBV27	CASSLSLRGRAHYEQYF	TGTGCCAGCAGTTTATCGCTCCGCGGGAGGGCCCACTACGAGCAGTACTTC
NA	NA	TRBJ1-5	TRBV7-9	CASSLEEGAGKTQPQHF	TGTGCCAGCAGCTTAGAAGAAGGGGCAGGGAAGACTCAGCCCCAGCATTTT
NA	NA	TRBJ1-2	TRBV7-2	CASSPTQSGYTF	TGTGCCAGCAGCCCTACCCAAAGTGGCTACACCTTC
TRBD1	many	TRBJ2-7	TRBV28	CASSSTGRIYEQYF	TGTGCCAGCAGTTCGACAGGGCGAATCTACGAGCAGTACTTC
TRBD1	many	TRBJ1-1	TRBV2	CASSFGTATEAFF	TGTGCCAGCAGTTTTGGGACAGCCACTGAAGCTTTCTTT
NA	NA	TRBJ2-1	TRBV19	CASSNSGPSSYNEQFF	TGTGCCAGTAGTAATAGCGGACCCAGCTCCTACAATGAGCAGTTCTTC
NA	many	TRBJ2-1	TRBV30	CAWKDSRSYNEQFF	TGTGCCTGGAAGGACAGCCGCTCCTACAATGAGCAGTTCTTC
NA	many	TRBJ2-7	TRBV6-1	CASSRRDGRAYEQYF	TGTGCCAGCAGTCGACGCGACGGGAGAGCCTACGAGCAGTACTTC
TRBD2	NA	TRBJ2-1	TRBV4-1	CASSQDMASGSLNEQFF	TGCGCCAGCAGCCAAGATATGGCTAGCGGGAGTCTGAATGAGCAGTTCTTC
NA	NA	TRBJ2-3	TRBV9	CASSVRGITDTQYF	TGTGCCAGCAGCGTCAGGGGTATCACAGATACGCAGTATTTT
TRBD2	NA	TRBJ2-7	TRBV6-2/TRBV6-3	CASSYYSSGLSSYEQYF	TGTGCCAGCAGTTACTATTCTAGCGGATTGAGCTCCTACGAGCAGTACTTC
TRBD2	few	TRBJ2-7	TRBV12-3/TRBV12-4	CASSGLVILEQYF	TGTGCCAGCAGCGGACTAGTGATCCTGGAGCAGTACTTC
NA	NA	TRBJ1-5	TRBV19	CASSIAGSNQPQHF	TGTGCCAGTAGTATTGCAGGGAGTAATCAGCCCCAGCATTTT
TRBD1	many	TRBJ1-5	TRBV30	CAWSRDRGQNSNQPQHF	TGTGCCTGGTCCCGGGACAGGGGGCAAAATAGCAATCAGCCCCAGCATTTT
NA	few	TRBJ2-5	TRBV7-8	CASSLATMAAQETQYF	TGTGCCAGCAGCTTAGCTACGATGGCGGCGCAAGAGACCCAGTACTTC
TRBD1	NA	TRBJ1-6	TRBV6-1	CASSEDRGRNSPLHF	TGTGCCAGCAGTGAGGACAGGGGGCGGAATTCACCCCTCCACTTT
NA	NA	TRBJ2-2	TRBV19	CASSLPVGGELFF	TGTGCCAGTAGTCTCCCGGTGGGCGGGGAGCTGTTTTTT
NA	NA	TRBJ2-2	TRBV20-1	CSALRGETGELFF	TGCAGTGCTCTAAGGGGGGAGACCGGGGAGCTGTTTTTT
NA	few	TRBJ2-5	TRBV11-2	CASSYPRRRDGWAMETQYF	TGTGCCAGCAGCTATCCTCGTCGGCGGGATGGTTGGGCTATGGAGACCCAGTACTTC
TRBD2	few	TRBJ2-1	TRBV9	CASSDGGTVQFF	TGTGCCAGCAGCGACGGGGGGACGGTGCAGTTCTTC
NA	NA	TRBJ2-2	TRBV12-5	CASGLVHLSRWDTGELFF	TGTGCTAGTGGTTTGGTACATCTTAGTCGGTGGGACACCGGGGAGCTGTTTTTT
TRBD1	many	TRBJ1-4	TRBV5-1	CASSAGTGGMPNEKLFF	TGCGCCAGCAGCGCGGGGACAGGGGGAATGCCTAATGAAAAACTGTTTTTT
NA	many	TRBJ2-7	TRBV2	CASSGNREGPYEQYF	TGTGCCAGCAGTGGCAACAGGGAGGGGCCCTACGAGCAGTACTTC